This T cell receptor (beta chain) was observed in a study of preoperative IRX-2 immunotherapy in early breast cancer. V lost 4 bases and J 0 bases, leaving 12 bases between the germline ends. This CDR3 is built from 16 residues. Germline V gene sequence: CDR1 MNHGY, CDR2 SAAAGT. This clone was observed once. Treatment of the sample: preoperative locoregional IRX-2 cytokine immunotherapy. Only in-frame clones appear in the TCRdb table, and some are missing; sequencing was by immunoSEQ multiplex PCR. The sample lists 3,500 or so clones; roughly 77% were seen once. The rearrangement uses TRBV6-8 and TRBJ2-2, with D perhaps matching TRBD1 (6 bases). The source of this sequence is a human donor with breast cancer. Sequenced material: tumor tissue, taken after IRX-2 immunotherapy. This CDR3 reads CASSSGTSANTGELFF. CDR3 coding DNA: TGTGCCAGCAGTTCTGGGACATCCGCGAACACCGGGGAGCTGTTTTTT.